This TCR beta chain was profiled in a study of molecular identifiers for immune sequencing clone quantification. Study as a whole: In replicates, RNA taken from 20,000 or 100,000 naive CD8 cells was divided five ways, and four portions underwent sequencing. Notes on the study in general: Spiked Jurkat TCR RNA equal to one cell could reportedly be picked out among one million naive cells.

The authors built bulk TCR libraries by previously described methods with listed TCR primers. One entry per CDR3 protein results from TCRdb running MiXCR on the PCR reads. The sample shows tens of thousands of distinct CDR3 sequences, around 19% of them seen only once. This clonotype was seen at least ten times. Its cognate antigen is unknown. Germline-derived CDR1 and CDR2 are SGHVT and SQSDAQ. V lost 2 bases, J lost 3 bases, and 10 bases stayed unmatched. The CDR3 runs 17 residues. The receptor was isolated from a human donor in good health. Some libraries in this study had Jurkat cell RNA spiked in. This chain connects TRBV7-4 to TRBJ2-1; TRBD2 agrees at 7 bases. The sample taken for sequencing was naive CD8+ T cells from blood, with Jurkat cell RNA spiked in. Regarding subset: FACS-sorted CD8+CD4-CCR7+CD45RA+ naive T cells. CDR3 protein: CASSLSLGGVNYNEQFF. The CDR3 DNA follows: TGTGCCAGCAGCTTAAGTTTGGGGGGGGTTAACTACAATGAGCAGTTCTTC.